A selection of T cell receptor beta chains follows, all from one sample in a study of blood T cell repertoires in COVID-19. Sequencing used immunoSEQ multiplex PCR; TCRdb keeps in-frame clones, though not all of them. Of 200,000 to 300,000 clones detected, approximately 85% appear once; the ten largest clones hold around 11%. Sequencing used peripheral blood. These receptors all come from a woman aged 55-75 years with active or convalescent COVID-19. Both conserved end residues are part of each CDR3. Each record gives: clone size, V gene, D gene, J gene, CDR3 DNA, CDR3 protein. D genes are given only for firm matches. Expanded clones are given a class, and other clones once, few, many or no size at all.

>.|TRBV28|TRBD1|TRBJ2-7
TGTGCCAGCAGGGGCGGGACAGGGTCAGCCTACGAGCAGTACTTC
CASRGGTGSAYEQYF
>.|TRBV5-1|TRBD2|TRBJ2-5
TGCGCCAGCAGCTTGTTGCGGGGGGGGGAGACCCAGTACTTC
CASSLLRGGETQYF
>.|TRBV4-3|TRBD1|TRBJ1-1
TGCGCCAGCAGCCAGATAGCCGGACAGGGGTCTTTTATGGCTTTCTTT
CASSQIAGQGSFMAFF
>.|TRBV3-1/TRBV3-2|.|TRBJ1-4
TGTGCCAGCAGCCCCCCGGCCCGTAGGGGAAAACTGTTTTTT
CASSPPARRGKLFF
>few|TRBV2|TRBD2|TRBJ2-2
TGTGCCAGCAGTAAACTAGCGGGGGGCTTCGCATCAAACACCGGGGAGCTGTTTTTT
CASSKLAGGFASNTGELFF
>.|TRBV5-1|.|TRBJ2-1
TGCGCCAGCAGCGTAACAGGAGAAGCCTCCCATGAGCAGTTCTTC
CASSVTGEASHEQFF
>.|TRBV5-5|.|TRBJ2-5
TGTGCCAGCAGCTTGGGAAATACTCAAGAGACCCAGTACTTC
CASSLGNTQETQYF
>.|TRBV6-1|.|TRBJ2-1
TGTGCCAGCAGTGAAGGCCTATTCTCCTACAATGAGCAGTTCTTC
CASSEGLFSYNEQFF
>.|TRBV18|.|TRBJ1-2
TGTGCCAGCTCACCCTCCCAGGGGCTTAGCTATGGCTACACCTTC
CASSPSQGLSYGYTF
>.|TRBV12-5|.|TRBJ2-3
TGTGCTAGTGGTCTCTCAGGAGGCGAAGATACGCAGTATTTT
CASGLSGGEDTQYF
>.|TRBV7-3|TRBD2|TRBJ2-3
TGTGCCAGCAGCTCCCAAACACTAGCGGGCACAGATACGCAGTATTTT
CASSSQTLAGTDTQYF
>.|TRBV11-2|.|TRBJ2-5
TGTGCCAGCAGCCAGGGTGCCAGACAAGAGACCCAGTACTTC
CASSQGARQETQYF
>.|TRBV10-3|TRBD2|TRBJ2-5
TGTGCCATCAGGGGGACTAGCGGGGAAGAGACCCAGTACTTC
CAIRGTSGEETQYF
>.|TRBV3-1/TRBV3-2|.|TRBJ1-2
TGTGCCAGCAGCCCTCAGGCGGGGGCGCGGGACTATGGCTACACCTTC
CASSPQAGARDYGYTF
>.|TRBV6-5|TRBD1|TRBJ1-4
TGTGCCAGCAGTTCCACAGGGGGTGGAGGCGAAAAACTGTTTTTT
CASSSTGGGGEKLFF
>.|TRBV30|.|TRBJ1-5
TGTGCCTGGAGTGGTGGAGGGAATCAGCCCCAGCATTTT
CAWSGGGNQPQHF
>.|TRBV13|TRBD1|TRBJ1-2
TGTGCCAGCAGCCCGACCGGGACAGGGCTCGGCTACACCTTC
CASSPTGTGLGYTF
>.|TRBV4-1|TRBD1|TRBJ1-2
TGCGCCAGCAGCCGGACCGGGACAGGGGATGGCTACACCTTC
CASSRTGTGDGYTF
>.|TRBV13|.|TRBJ1-2
TGTGCCAGCAGGCGGGCAGGCCGTAACTATGGCTACACCTTC
CASRRAGRNYGYTF
>.|TRBV2|TRBD1|TRBJ1-2
TGTGCCACCCTTAGGGCAGGGGGCGCGACCTATGGCTACACCTTC
CATLRAGGATYGYTF
>.|TRBV7-6|TRBD1|TRBJ1-5
TGTGCCAGCAGCTTAGAACAGGGGGGAAATCAGCCCCAGCATTTT
CASSLEQGGNQPQHF
>.|TRBV28|.|TRBJ1-2
TGTGCCGCATCTGGGCTTGGCTACACCTTC
CAASGLGYTF